The rows below give T cell receptor beta chains drawn from one sample of a study of blood T cell repertoires in COVID-19. Measured with immunoSEQ multiplex PCR; TCRdb has only the in-frame clones, and not every one. In the table there are about 400,000 clones, roughly 88% of which are singletons. The sequenced sample consisted of PBMCs or T cells enriched from blood (not recorded which). The receptors stem from a woman between 35 and 50 years old with acute COVID-19. Both conserved end residues are part of each CDR3. The D gene is left open where the match is weak. Clone size is shown for a subset of rows, as once, few, many or a class of expanded clone.

clone_size	v_call	d_call	cdr3_length	j_call	cdr3_nt	cdr3_aa
-	TRBV5-1	TRBD1	14	TRBJ1-4	TGCGCCAGCAGCTTGGGGACAGGGAGCGAAAAACTGTTTTTT	CASSLGTGSEKLFF
-	TRBV12-5	TRBD1	14	TRBJ1-2	TGTGCTAGTGGTCTCCGGGACAGACACTATGGCTACACCTTC	CASGLRDRHYGYTF
-	TRBV19	-	13	TRBJ2-7	TGTGCCAGTAGTACTACACAGGGCTACGAGCAGTACTTC	CASSTTQGYEQYF
-	TRBV18	-	16	TRBJ2-5	TGTGCCAGCTCACCGGTTGACAGTCCCGTGGCGGAGACCCAGTACTTC	CASSPVDSPVAETQYF
-	TRBV6-5	-	12	TRBJ1-2	TGTGCCAGCAGCCCAGGGGACTATGGCTACACCTTC	CASSPGDYGYTF
-	TRBV24-1	TRBD2	13	TRBJ2-1	TGTGCCACCAGTGATTCTGCCTGGGAGGGGAAGTTCTTC	CATSDSAWEGKFF
-	TRBV7-9	TRBD1	13	TRBJ1-1	TGTGCCAGCAGCTTAGCCCCGGACAGGGAAGCTTTCTTT	CASSLAPDREAFF
-	TRBV27	TRBD1	15	TRBJ1-1	TGTGCCAGCAGTTTTACAGGGGGTCGGGACACTGAAGCTTTCTTT	CASSFTGGRDTEAFF
-	TRBV7-8	-	14	TRBJ1-1	TGTGCCAGCAGCTTAGGAGGGCGGGGGTCTGAAGCTTTCTTT	CASSLGGRGSEAFF
-	TRBV10-1	-	15	TRBJ2-5	TGCGCCAGCAGTGAAAGGGGAGGCCGCGGAGAGACCCAGTACTTC	CASSERGGRGETQYF
once	TRBV5-1	-	16	TRBJ1-2	TGCGCCAGCAGCCCGGTGGGGGGTTTCCAATCCTATGGCTACACCTTC	CASSPVGGFQSYGYTF
-	TRBV7-9	-	13	TRBJ1-6	TGTGCCAGCAGCTTGGGCCAGCATTCACCCCTCCACTTT	CASSLGQHSPLHF
-	TRBV4-1	TRBD2	13	TRBJ2-1	TGCGCCAGCAGCTTCGGGGGGAACAATGAGCAGTTCTTC	CASSFGGNNEQFF
-	TRBV30	-	11	TRBJ2-7	TGTGCCTGGAGTCGGGCCTACGAGCAGTACTTC	CAWSRAYEQYF
-	TRBV5-6	-	13	TRBJ2-7	TGTGCCAGCAGCCTCGGGTTCTCCTACGAGCAGTACTTC	CASSLGFSYEQYF
-	TRBV5-1	TRBD2	15	TRBJ2-1	TGCGCCAGCAGCCCGACTAGCCCCTCGCAGCATGAGCAGTTCTTC	CASSPTSPSQHEQFF
-	TRBV5-1	-	16	TRBJ2-6	TGCGCCAGCAGCTTCCAGGGAAGCTCTGGGGCCAACGTCCTGACTTTC	CASSFQGSSGANVLTF
-	TRBV9	-	14	TRBJ1-1	TGTGCCAGCAGCACTCAGGGGTTTTCTACTGAAGCTTTCTTT	CASSTQGFSTEAFF
-	TRBV10-3	TRBD1	13	TRBJ1-6	TGTGCCATCACCGGGGACAGTGGTTCACCCCTCCACTTT	CAITGDSGSPLHF
-	TRBV19	-	15	TRBJ2-2	TGTGCCAGTAGAGAAAGGACAACGAACACCGGGGAGCTGTTTTTT	CASRERTTNTGELFF
-	TRBV25-1	TRBD1	11	TRBJ1-1	TGTGCCAGCAGGGGACAGTCCCAAGCTTTCTTT	CASRGQSQAFF
once	TRBV5-4	TRBD2	17	TRBJ2-1	TGTGCCAGCAGAGTTCAGGGACTAGCGGGGGGTAAGGATGAGCAGTTCTTC	CASRVQGLAGGKDEQFF
-	TRBV5-6	TRBD1	17	TRBJ1-2	TGTGCCAGCAGCTTGGTAGGACAGGGGGCGTGGGTCTATGGCTACACCTTC	CASSLVGQGAWVYGYTF
-	TRBV5-1	-	16	TRBJ2-2	TGCGCCAGCAGCTTGGGACACGCCAAGAACACCGGGGAGCTGTTTTTT	CASSLGHAKNTGELFF
-	TRBV5-1	-	17	TRBJ2-6	TGCGCCAGCAGCCCCTGGGTCACGGGCTCTGGGGCCAACGTCCTGACTTTC	CASSPWVTGSGANVLTF
-	TRBV10-2	TRBD1	14	TRBJ1-1	TGCGCCAGCATTTCTGGACAGGGGGGGACTGAAGCTTTCTTT	CASISGQGGTEAFF